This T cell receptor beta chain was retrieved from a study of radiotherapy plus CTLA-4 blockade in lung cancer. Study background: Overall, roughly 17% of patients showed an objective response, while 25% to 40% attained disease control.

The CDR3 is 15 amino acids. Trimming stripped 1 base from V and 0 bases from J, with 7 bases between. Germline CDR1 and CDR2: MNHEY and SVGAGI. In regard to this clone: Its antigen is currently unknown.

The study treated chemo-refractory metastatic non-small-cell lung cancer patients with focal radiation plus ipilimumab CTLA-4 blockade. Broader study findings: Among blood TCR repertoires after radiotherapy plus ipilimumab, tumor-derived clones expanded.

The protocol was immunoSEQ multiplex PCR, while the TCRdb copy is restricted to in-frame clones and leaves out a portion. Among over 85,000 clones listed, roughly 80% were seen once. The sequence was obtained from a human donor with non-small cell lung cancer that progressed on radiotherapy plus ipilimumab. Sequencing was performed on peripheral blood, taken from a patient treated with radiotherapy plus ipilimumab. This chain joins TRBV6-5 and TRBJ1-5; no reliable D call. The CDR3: CASSYFPNSNQPQHF. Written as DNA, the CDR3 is TGTGCCAGCAGTTACTTTCCGAATAGCAATCAGCCCCAGCATTTT.